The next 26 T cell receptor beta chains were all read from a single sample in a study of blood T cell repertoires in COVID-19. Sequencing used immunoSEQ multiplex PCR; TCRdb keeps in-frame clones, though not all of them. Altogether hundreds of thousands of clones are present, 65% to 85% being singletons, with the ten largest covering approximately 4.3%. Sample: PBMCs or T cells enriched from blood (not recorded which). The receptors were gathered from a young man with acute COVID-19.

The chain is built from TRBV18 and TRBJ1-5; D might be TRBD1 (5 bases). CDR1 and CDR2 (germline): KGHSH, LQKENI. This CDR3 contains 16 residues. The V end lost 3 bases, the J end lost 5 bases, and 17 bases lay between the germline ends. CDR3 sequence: CASSPNNQGGYQPQHF. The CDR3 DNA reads TGTGCCAGCTCACCTAATAACCAGGGAGGGTATCAGCCCCAGCATTTT.

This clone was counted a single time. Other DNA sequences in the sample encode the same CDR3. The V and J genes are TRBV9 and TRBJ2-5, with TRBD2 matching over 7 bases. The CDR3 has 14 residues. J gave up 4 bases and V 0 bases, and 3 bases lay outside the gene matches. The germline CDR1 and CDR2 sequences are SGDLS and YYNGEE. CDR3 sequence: CASSVGGGRETQYF. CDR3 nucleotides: TGTGCCAGCAGCGTAGGGGGAGGGCGAGAGACCCAGTACTTC. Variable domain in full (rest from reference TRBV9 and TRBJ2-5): DSGVTQTPKHLITATGQRVTLRCSPRSGDLSVYWYQQSLDQGLQFLIQYYNGEERAKGNILERFSAQQFPDLHSELNLSSLELGDSALYFCASSVGGGRETQYFGPGTRLLVL.

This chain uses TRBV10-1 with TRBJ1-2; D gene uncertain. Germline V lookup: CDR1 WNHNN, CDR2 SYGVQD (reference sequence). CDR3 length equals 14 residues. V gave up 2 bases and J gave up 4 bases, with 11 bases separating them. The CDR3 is CASSENTDGYGYTF. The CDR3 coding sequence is TGCGCCAGCAGTGAGAACACAGATGGCTATGGCTACACCTTC.

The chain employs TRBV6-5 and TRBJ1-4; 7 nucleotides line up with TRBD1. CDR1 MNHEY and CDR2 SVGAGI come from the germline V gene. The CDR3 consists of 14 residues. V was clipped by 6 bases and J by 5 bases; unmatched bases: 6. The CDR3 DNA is TGTGCCAGCAGCTCGGGACAGAAAAATGAAAAACTGTTTTTT. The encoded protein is CASSSGQKNEKLFF.

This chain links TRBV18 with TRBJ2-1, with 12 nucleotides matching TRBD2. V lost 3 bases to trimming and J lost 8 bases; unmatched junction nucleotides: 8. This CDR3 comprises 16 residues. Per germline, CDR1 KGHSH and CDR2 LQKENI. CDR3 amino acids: CASSPGLAGSIHEQFF. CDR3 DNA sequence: TGTGCCAGCTCACCCGGACTAGCGGGGTCTATCCATGAGCAGTTCTTC.

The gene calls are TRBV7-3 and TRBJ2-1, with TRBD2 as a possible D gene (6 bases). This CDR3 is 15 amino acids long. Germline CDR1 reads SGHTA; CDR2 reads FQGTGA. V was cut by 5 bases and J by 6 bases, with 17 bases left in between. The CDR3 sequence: CASSHPSATRNEQFF. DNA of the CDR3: TGTGCCAGCAGCCACCCTAGCGCCACCCGCAATGAGCAGTTCTTC.

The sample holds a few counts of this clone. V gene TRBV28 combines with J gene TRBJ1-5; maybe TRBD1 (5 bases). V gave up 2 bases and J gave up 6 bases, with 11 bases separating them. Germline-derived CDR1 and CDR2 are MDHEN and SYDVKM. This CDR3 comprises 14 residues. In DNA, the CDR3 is TGTGCCAGCAGTTTAGGAGGGGAGCGTCAGCCCCAGCATTTT. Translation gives CASSLGGERQPQHF. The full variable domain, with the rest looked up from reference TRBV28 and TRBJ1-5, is DVKVTQSSRYLVKRTGEKVFLECVQDMDHENMFWYRQDPGLGLRLIYFSYDVKMKEKGDIPEGYSVSREKKERFSLILESASTNQTSMYLCASSLGGERQPQHFGDGTRLSIL.

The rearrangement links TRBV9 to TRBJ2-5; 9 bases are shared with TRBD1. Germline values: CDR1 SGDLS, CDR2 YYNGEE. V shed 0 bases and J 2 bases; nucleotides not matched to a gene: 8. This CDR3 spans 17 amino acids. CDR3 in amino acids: CASSVGRGTGYQETQYF. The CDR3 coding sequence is TGTGCCAGCAGCGTAGGGAGAGGGACAGGGTATCAAGAGACCCAGTACTTC.

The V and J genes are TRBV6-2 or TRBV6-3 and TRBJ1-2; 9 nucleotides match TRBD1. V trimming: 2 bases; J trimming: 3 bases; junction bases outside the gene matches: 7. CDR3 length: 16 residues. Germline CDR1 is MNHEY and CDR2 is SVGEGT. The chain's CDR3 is CASSYDRGWLYYGYTF. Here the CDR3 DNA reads TGTGCCAGCAGTTACGACAGGGGGTGGCTATACTATGGCTACACCTTC.

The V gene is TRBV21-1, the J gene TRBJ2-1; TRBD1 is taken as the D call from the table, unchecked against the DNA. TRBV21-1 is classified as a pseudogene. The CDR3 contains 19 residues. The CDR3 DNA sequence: TGTGCCAGCAGCAAAGCAAGGGACAGCCTAATCCCCCTTTACAATGAGCAGTTCTTC. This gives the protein CASSKARDSLIPLYNEQFF.

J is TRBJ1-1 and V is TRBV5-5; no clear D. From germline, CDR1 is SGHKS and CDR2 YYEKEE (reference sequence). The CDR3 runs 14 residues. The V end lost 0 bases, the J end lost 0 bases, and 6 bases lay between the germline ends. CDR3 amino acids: CASSLAQMNTEAFF. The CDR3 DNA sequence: TGTGCCAGCAGCTTGGCACAGATGAACACTGAAGCTTTCTTT.

The CDR3 sequence: CASSVEGALNSPLHF. The CDR3 nucleotides are TGTGCCAGCAGCGTAGAAGGGGCCTTAAATTCACCCCTCCACTTT. This chain connects TRBV9 to TRBJ1-6; D may be TRBD1 (5 bases). CDR1 and CDR2 from the germline V gene are SGDLS and YYNGEE. Deletions cut 0 bases from V and 7 bases from J, with 11 bases between. The CDR3 contains 15 residues.

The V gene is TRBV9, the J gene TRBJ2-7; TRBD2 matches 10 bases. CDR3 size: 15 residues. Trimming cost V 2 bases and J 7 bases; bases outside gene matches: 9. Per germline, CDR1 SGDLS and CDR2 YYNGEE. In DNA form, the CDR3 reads TGTGCCAGCAGCGTCGGAGCGGGGGGGCCGAAAGAGCAGTACTTC. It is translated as CASSVGAGGPKEQYF.

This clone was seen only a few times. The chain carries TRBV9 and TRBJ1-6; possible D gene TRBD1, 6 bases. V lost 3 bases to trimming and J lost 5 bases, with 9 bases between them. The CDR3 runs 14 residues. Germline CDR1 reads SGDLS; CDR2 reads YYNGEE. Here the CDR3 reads CASSAGHDNSPLHF. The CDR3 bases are TGTGCCAGCAGCGCGGGACACGATAATTCACCCCTCCACTTT. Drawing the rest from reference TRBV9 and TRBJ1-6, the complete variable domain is DSGVTQTPKHLITATGQRVTLRCSPRSGDLSVYWYQQSLDQGLQFLIQYYNGEERAKGNILERFSAQQFPDLHSELNLSSLELGDSALYFCASSAGHDNSPLHFGNGTRLTVT.

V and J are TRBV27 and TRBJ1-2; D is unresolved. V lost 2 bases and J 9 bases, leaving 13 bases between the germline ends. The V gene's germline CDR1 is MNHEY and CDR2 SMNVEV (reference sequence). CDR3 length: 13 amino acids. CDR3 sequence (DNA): TGTGCCAGCAGTTTACGCGGTGCTCGAAGCTACACCTTC. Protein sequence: CASSLRGARSYTF.

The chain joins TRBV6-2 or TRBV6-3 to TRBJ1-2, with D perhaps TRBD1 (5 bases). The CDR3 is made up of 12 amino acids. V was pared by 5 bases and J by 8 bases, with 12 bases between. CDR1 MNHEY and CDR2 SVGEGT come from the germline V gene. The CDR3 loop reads CASSPGGYGYTF. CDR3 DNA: TGTGCCAGCAGTCCCGGGGGGTACGGCTACACCTTC.

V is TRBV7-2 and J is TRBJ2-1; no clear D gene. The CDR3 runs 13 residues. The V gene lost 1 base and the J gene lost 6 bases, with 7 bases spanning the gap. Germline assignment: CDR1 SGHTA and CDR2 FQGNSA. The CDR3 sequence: CASSLGLANEQFF. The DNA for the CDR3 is TGTGCCAGCAGCTTAGGGCTGGCCAATGAGCAGTTCTTC.

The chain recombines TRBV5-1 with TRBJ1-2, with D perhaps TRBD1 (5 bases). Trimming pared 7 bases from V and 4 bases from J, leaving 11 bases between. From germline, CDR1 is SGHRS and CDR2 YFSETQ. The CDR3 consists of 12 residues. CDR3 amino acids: CASRADSYGYTF. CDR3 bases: TGCGCCAGCCGAGCAGACAGCTATGGCTACACCTTC.

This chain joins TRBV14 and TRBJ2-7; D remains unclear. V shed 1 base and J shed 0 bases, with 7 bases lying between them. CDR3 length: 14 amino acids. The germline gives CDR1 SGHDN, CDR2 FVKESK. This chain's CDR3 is CASSQGVRSYEQYF. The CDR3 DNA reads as TGTGCCAGCAGCCAAGGAGTGCGCTCCTACGAGCAGTACTTC.

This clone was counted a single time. The CDR3 coding sequence is TGTGCCAGCAGCTCGTGGGGAGCTAACTATGGCTACACCTTC. It specifies CASSSWGANYGYTF. The chain carries TRBV5-6 and TRBJ1-2, with unresolved D. The ends were cut back, 3 bases at V and 0 bases at J, with 9 bases in the middle. CDR1 and CDR2 (germline): SGHDT, YYEEEE. The CDR3 contains 14 residues.

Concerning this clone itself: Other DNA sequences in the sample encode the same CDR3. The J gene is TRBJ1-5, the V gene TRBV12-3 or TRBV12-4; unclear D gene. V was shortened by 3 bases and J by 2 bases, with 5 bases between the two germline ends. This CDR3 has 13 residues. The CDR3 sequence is CASSLQGNQPQHF. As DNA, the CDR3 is TGTGCCAGCAGTTTGCAGGGCAATCAGCCCCAGCATTTT.

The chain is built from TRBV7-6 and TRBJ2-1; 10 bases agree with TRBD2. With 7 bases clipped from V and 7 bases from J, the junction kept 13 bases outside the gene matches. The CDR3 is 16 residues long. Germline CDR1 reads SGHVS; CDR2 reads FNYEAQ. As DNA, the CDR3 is TGTGCCAGCACCTGGAGGCTAGCGGGGGTGGGGAATGAGCAGTTCTTC. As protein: CASTWRLAGVGNEQFF.

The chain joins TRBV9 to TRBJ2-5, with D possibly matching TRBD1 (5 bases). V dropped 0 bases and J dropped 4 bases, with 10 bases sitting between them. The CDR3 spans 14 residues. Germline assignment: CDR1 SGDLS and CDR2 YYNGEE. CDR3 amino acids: CASSVEGSVETQYF. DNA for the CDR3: TGTGCCAGCAGCGTAGAGGGGTCGGTAGAGACCCAGTACTTC.

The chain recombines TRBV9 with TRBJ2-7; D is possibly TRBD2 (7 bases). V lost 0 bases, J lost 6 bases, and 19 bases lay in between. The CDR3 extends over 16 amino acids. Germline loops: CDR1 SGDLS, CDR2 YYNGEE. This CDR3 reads CASSVDPGGGPREQYF. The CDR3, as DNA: TGTGCCAGCAGCGTAGATCCCGGCGGGGGCCCCCGCGAGCAGTACTTC.

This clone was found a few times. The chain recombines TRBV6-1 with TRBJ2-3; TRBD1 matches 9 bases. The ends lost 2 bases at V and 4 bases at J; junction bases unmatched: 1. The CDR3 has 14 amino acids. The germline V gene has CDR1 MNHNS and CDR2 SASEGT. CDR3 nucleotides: TGTGCCAGCAGTGAAACAGGGGGCGCAGATACGCAGTATTTT. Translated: CASSETGGADTQYF.

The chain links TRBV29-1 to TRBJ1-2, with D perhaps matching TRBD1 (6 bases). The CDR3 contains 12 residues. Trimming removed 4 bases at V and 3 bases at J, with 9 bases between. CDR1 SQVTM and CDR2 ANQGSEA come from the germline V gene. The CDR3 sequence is CSVVYRDYGYTF. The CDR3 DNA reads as TGCAGCGTTGTTTACAGGGACTATGGCTACACCTTC.